This is a list of T cell receptor beta chains from one sample in a study of T cell changes during pregnancy in multiple sclerosis. Here immunoSEQ multiplex PCR was the method, and the copy in TCRdb shows in-frame clones only, minus some. Of 50,000 to 65,000 clones detected, roughly 92% appear once; the ten largest clones hold more than 3%. The source material was CD8+ T cells from peripheral blood mononuclear cells, sampled in the second trimester of pregnancy. All receptors come from a female donor with multiple sclerosis, enrolled in a pregnancy study. The CDR3 runs from the conserved cysteine through the conserved F or W. D genes are given only for firm matches. The size field is filled for only some rows; it gives once, few, many or a size class.

TRBV7-2	TRBD2	NA	15	TRBJ2-7	TGTGCCAGCAGCTTAGCAGTAGCGGGGAGCTACGAGCAGTACTTC	CASSLAVAGSYEQYF
TRBV19	NA	NA	12	TRBJ1-1	TGTGCCAGTGGATCGGGGAACACTGAAGCTTTCTTT	CASGSGNTEAFF
TRBV13	NA	NA	13	TRBJ2-7	TGTGCCAGCAGTGTACAGGCTCCCTACGAGCAGTACTTC	CASSVQAPYEQYF
TRBV10-3	TRBD1	NA	15	TRBJ1-5	TGTGCCATCAGTCCGGGGACAGCCAGCAATCAGCCCCAGCATTTT	CAISPGTASNQPQHF
TRBV9	NA	NA	14	TRBJ1-6	TGTGCCAGCAGCGTTCGGCAGGGTTATTCACCCCTCCACTTT	CASSVRQGYSPLHF
TRBV6-1	TRBD2	NA	18	TRBJ2-1	TGTGCCAGCAGTGAACAATTCGGCGGCGGGAGCCCCTACAATGAGCAGTTCTTC	CASSEQFGGGSPYNEQFF
TRBV6-6	TRBD1	NA	15	TRBJ2-1	TGTGCCAGCAGTTACGGACAGGGCAAACACAATGAGCAGTTCTTC	CASSYGQGKHNEQFF
TRBV2	TRBD2	once	15	TRBJ2-2	TGTGCCAGCAGTTTTAGCGGGACCTTCACCGGGGAGCTGTTTTTT	CASSFSGTFTGELFF
TRBV9	TRBD2	NA	15	TRBJ2-1	TGTGCCAGCAGCGTAAGGGCTAGCGGTTACAATGAGCAGTTCTTC	CASSVRASGYNEQFF
TRBV27	TRBD1	NA	13	TRBJ1-2	TGTGCCAGCAGAGGACAGGGAAACTATGGCTACACCTTC	CASRGQGNYGYTF
TRBV5-1	TRBD1	NA	13	TRBJ1-1	TGCGCCAGCAGCGTGACAGGGTTCCCTGAAGCTTTCTTT	CASSVTGFPEAFF
TRBV5-1	NA	once	15	TRBJ2-3	TGCGCCAGCATGGGGGCCGTTACGCTCACAGATACGCAGTATTTT	CASMGAVTLTDTQYF
TRBV7-9	TRBD1	NA	18	TRBJ2-3	TGTGCCAGCAGCTCCTCACTTACCGGGACAGAATACACAGATACGCAGTATTTT	CASSSSLTGTEYTDTQYF